The clone carrying this T cell receptor (beta chain) was counted a few times. At one end the junction does not follow the germline gene, possibly because of a read error. Via MiXCR, TCRdb re-called the PCR reads, giving one row per CDR3 protein. This table has around 460,000 distinct CDR3 sequences, about 21% appearing once. This record comes from a study of molecular identifiers for immune sequencing clone quantification. The CDR3 runs 14 residues. Per the germline V gene, CDR1 is SEHNR and CDR2 is FQNEAQ (reference sequence). The clonotype was recovered from a human donor in good health. Some libraries in this study had Jurkat cell RNA spiked in. The chain links TRBV7-9 to TRBJ1-1; 9 bases line up with TRBD1. What was sequenced was naive CD8+ T cells from blood, with Jurkat cell RNA spiked in. Subset meaning: FACS-sorted CD8+CD4-CCR7+CD45RA+ naive T cells. The CDR3 region is CASSTGQGQTGAFF. As DNA, the CDR3 is TGTGCCAGCAGCACTGGACAGGGGCAAACTGGAGCTTTCTTT.